These T cell receptor beta chains were read from a single sample in a study of cytomegalovirus exposure and HLA in healthy donors. TCRdb keeps only in-frame clones here, not all; method: immunoSEQ multiplex PCR. This sample carries about 140,000 clones, around four fifths of them seen once, and the ten largest clones take roughly 2%. Sequenced material: PBMCs. Source of these receptors: a man aged 30 to 45 in good health and CMV-seronegative. The conserved cysteine and the conserved F or W are not part of the CDR3 here. D genes are given only for firm matches. Clone size is not always given. Where it is, it says once, few, many or a class for expanded clones.

CDR3 protein	J gene	D gene	V gene	clone size
ASSQQDGRLYEQY	TRBJ2-7	-	TRBV2	-
ASSPGQPANYGYT	TRBJ1-2	-	TRBV18	-
ASSQGLAESQETQY	TRBJ2-5	TRBD2	TRBV4-1	-
ASSQGEGDRVTDTQY	TRBJ2-3	TRBD1	TRBV23-1	once
ASSELWTGGGLAKNIQY	TRBJ2-4	TRBD1	TRBV2	-
ASSSGLARYEQY	TRBJ2-7	TRBD2	TRBV13	-
ASSQSGTSVPEQF	TRBJ2-1	TRBD2	TRBV4-2	-
ASSQEGPGGSFQPQH	TRBJ1-5	TRBD1	TRBV4-1	-
ASRLDRWGEWAF	TRBJ1-1	TRBD1	TRBV6-1	-
ASSGRQGSPLH	TRBJ1-6	TRBD1	TRBV19	-
ASSESTGLGYP	TRBJ1-2	-	TRBV25-1	-
ASSSGTELAKNIQY	TRBJ2-4	TRBD1	TRBV5-4	-
ASSPVASGSYEQY	TRBJ2-7	TRBD2	TRBV7-6	-
ASSFQGADEPQH	TRBJ1-5	TRBD1	TRBV5-1	-
ASSQEDSRYQPQH	TRBJ1-5	-	TRBV4-1	-
ASSSRGESSYNSPLH	TRBJ1-6	-	TRBV7-9	few
ASSQEKSSFSFHEQF	TRBJ2-1	-	TRBV4-1	-
ASSQKMEIQGLEQY	TRBJ2-7	-	TRBV4-1	-
ASSYTLTGYEQY	TRBJ2-7	-	TRBV6-5	once
ASSYGRGYTEAF	TRBJ1-1	-	TRBV6-5	-
ASSLGEGGTQY	TRBJ2-5	-	TRBV11-3	-
ASSAGRGLETQY	TRBJ2-5	TRBD1	TRBV2	-